Listed here are 23 T cell receptor beta chains from one sample, sequenced in a study of shared clonotypes between healthy human individuals. Some clones are missing from TCRdb's copy, which holds only in-frame ones; the method was immunoSEQ multiplex PCR. The sample has 2 million to 2.5 million clones, about 94% seen once. Sequencing input: naive CD4+ T cells sorted from blood. The subset: CD45RA+ positively selected. Every receptor here comes from a man younger than 30 in good health.

This clone has just one count. The genes are TRBV10-3 and TRBJ2-1, with TRBD2 matching over 9 bases. The CDR3 loop spans 14 amino acids. From germline, CDR1 is ENHRY and CDR2 SYGVKD. Germline trimming cut 8 bases from V and 3 bases from J; bases unmatched to any gene: 5. The CDR3 DNA is TGTGCCATCGGGCGGGAGGGGAACTACAATGAGCAGTTCTTC. Protein product: CAIGREGNYNEQFF.

The chain joins TRBV28 to TRBJ1-5; D gene ambiguous. V shed 2 bases and J shed 7 bases, with 12 bases lying between them. The germline gives CDR1 MDHEN, CDR2 SYDVKM. CDR3 length: 14 amino acids. The CDR3 sequence: CASSLIKGRQPQHF. CDR3 in DNA: TGTGCCAGCAGTTTAATTAAAGGGCGCCAGCCCCAGCATTTT.

This chain uses TRBV7-2 with TRBJ2-4, with D possibly being TRBD1 or TRBD2 (5 bases each). Germline V gene lookup returns CDR1 SGHTA and CDR2 FQGNSA. This CDR3 has 17 residues. Trimming took 5 bases from V and 3 from J, leaving 20 bases between them. The CDR3 sequence is CASSLRGAGTGKNIQYF. CDR3 coding DNA: TGTGCCAGCAGCCTCCGAGGGGCTGGGACCGGCAAAAACATTCAGTACTTC.

The V call is TRBV9, the J call TRBJ2-5; possibly TRBD1 or TRBD2 for D (6 bases each). V lost 0 bases and J 2 bases, leaving 20 bases between the germline ends. CDR1 is SGDLS, CDR2 YYNGEE, per germline. The CDR3 has 18 residues. CDR3 residues: CASSVGRGSRGLQETQYF. The DNA for the CDR3 is TGTGCCAGCAGCGTAGGGAGGGGGTCGCGGGGCTTGCAAGAGACCCAGTACTTC.

The chain joins TRBV6-5 to TRBJ2-7; D is undetermined. The V gene lost 1 base and the J gene lost 3 bases, with 10 bases spanning the gap. This CDR3 has 14 amino acids. Germline values: CDR1 MNHEY, CDR2 SVGAGI. The CDR3 loop reads CASSYLGSFYEQYF. The DNA for the CDR3 is TGTGCCAGCAGTTACTTGGGTAGTTTCTACGAGCAGTACTTC.

V is TRBV7-9 and J is TRBJ2-1, with 9 bases matching TRBD2. CDR1 and CDR2 from the germline V gene are SEHNR and FQNEAQ (reference sequence). The CDR3 extends over 15 amino acids. The V segment lost 8 bases and the J segment 6 bases; nucleotides outside the gene matches: 11. CDR3 DNA sequence: TGTGCCAGCGGCTCCCTGACTAGCGGAAGCAATGAGCAGTTCTTC. Protein product: CASGSLTSGSNEQFF.

V gene TRBV7-3 combines with J gene TRBJ2-1; 8 bases fit TRBD2. Germline V gene lookup returns CDR1 SGHTA and CDR2 FQGTGA. The CDR3 covers 14 residues. V shed 6 bases, J shed 5 bases, and the junction held 6 bases outside the gene matches. This CDR3 reads CASRQSGGHNEQFF. The CDR3 DNA sequence: TGTGCCAGCAGGCAGAGCGGGGGCCACAATGAGCAGTTCTTC.

As concerns this clone: The same CDR3 can be traced to other DNA sequences in this sample. V usage is TRBV30 and J usage is TRBJ1-5, with 8 bases matching TRBD1. Trimming removed 0 bases from V and 6 bases from J; junction bases left unmatched: 7. The CDR3 contains 15 residues. From germline, CDR1 is GTSNPN and CDR2 SVGIG (reference sequence). This chain's CDR3 is CAWSVGTGGGQPQHF. CDR3 DNA sequence: TGTGCCTGGAGTGTAGGGACAGGCGGTGGTCAGCCCCAGCATTTT.

V is TRBV2 and J is TRBJ2-6; D uncertain. The CDR3 extends over 16 amino acids. CDR1 and CDR2 from the germline V gene are SNHLY and FYNNEI. The ends were cut back, 1 base at V and 0 bases at J, with 7 bases in the middle. CDR3 sequence: CASSEGGISGANVLTF. The CDR3 bases are TGTGCCAGCAGTGAAGGTGGAATCTCTGGGGCCAACGTCCTGACTTTC.

This chain joins TRBV10-2 and TRBJ2-1, with TRBD1 as a possible D gene (7 bases). CDR1 WSHSY and CDR2 SAAADI come from the germline V gene. The CDR3 is 18 residues long. The V end lost 6 bases, the J end lost 6 bases, and 27 bases lay between the germline ends. The CDR3 DNA sequence: TGCGCCAGCAGGAGAGGGGGCGGGATATCCTCTCCTTCCAATGAGCAGTTCTTC. Protein: CASRRGGGISSPSNEQFF.

The rearrangement links TRBV10-3 to TRBJ2-1, with a tentative D call TRBD2 (6 bases). There are 17 residues in the CDR3. Per germline, CDR1 ENHRY and CDR2 SYGVKD. Trimming stripped 5 bases from V and 7 bases from J, with 24 bases between. CDR3 bases: TGTGCCATCAGTTTAACAACCGGGACTTCCTCGGGGAATGAGCAGTTCTTC. Its translation is CAISLTTGTSSGNEQFF.

The chain employs TRBV30 and TRBJ1-1; a weak D match, TRBD1 (5 bases). This CDR3 spans 13 amino acids. The germline CDR1 and CDR2 sequences are GTSNPN and SVGIG (reference sequence). V shed 2 bases and J shed 6 bases, with 13 bases lying between them. The CDR3 bases are TGTGCCTGGAGTCCCCAGGGACTGGCTGAAGCTTTCTTT. Its translation is CAWSPQGLAEAFF.

Written as DNA, the CDR3 is TGTGCCAGCAGTTTAAACCGGCCGGTTACGAACGATGGCTACACCTTC. As protein: CASSLNRPVTNDGYTF. This chain joins TRBV27 and TRBJ1-2; no reliable D call. Per the germline V gene, CDR1 is MNHEY and CDR2 is SMNVEV (reference sequence). The CDR3 is 16 residues long. V was trimmed by 2 bases and J by 6 bases, leaving 19 bases between them.

The chain joins TRBV28 to TRBJ1-4; D uncertain. With 6 bases removed from V and 8 bases from J, the gap between germline ends came to 13 bases. The CDR3 sequence is 13 residues long. Per germline, CDR1 MDHEN and CDR2 SYDVKM. DNA for the CDR3: TGTGCCAGCAGGCTGCAGAGTTCGGAAAAACTGTTTTTT. Its translation: CASRLQSSEKLFF.

V gene TRBV7-2 combines with J gene TRBJ2-7; D might be TRBD1 or TRBD2, each matching 5 bases. V lost 6 bases and J 0 bases, leaving 9 bases between the germline ends. From germline, CDR1 is SGHTA and CDR2 FQGNSA. CDR3 length: 13 amino acids. In nucleotides, the CDR3 is TGTGCCAGCAGTAGGGACGACTCCTACGAGCAGTACTTC. Translation: CASSRDDSYEQYF.

The chain carries TRBV6-6 and TRBJ2-5; 7 bases line up with TRBD1. The germline V gene encodes CDR1 MNHNY and CDR2 SVGAGI (reference sequence). The CDR3 is made up of 14 amino acids. The J segment lost 1 base and the V segment lost 5 bases, leaving 4 bases of the junction unmatched. The CDR3 sequence is CASSHWTGQETQYF. In nucleotides, the CDR3 is TGTGCCAGCAGTCACTGGACAGGCCAAGAGACCCAGTACTTC.

The chain uses TRBV7-9 and TRBJ1-5, with 10 bases fitting TRBD1. V shed 4 bases, J shed 3 bases, and the junction held 3 bases outside the gene matches. CDR3 size: 15 residues. The germline gives CDR1 SEHNR, CDR2 FQNEAQ (reference sequence). The CDR3 is CASSWGTGANQPQHF. The CDR3 nucleotides read TGTGCCAGCAGCTGGGGGACAGGGGCCAATCAGCCCCAGCATTTT.

This chain uses TRBV18 with TRBJ2-1; the D gene could be TRBD1 or TRBD2 (5 bases each). The V end was cut by 6 bases, the J end by 6 bases, with 18 bases between. Per germline, CDR1 KGHSH and CDR2 LQKENI. This CDR3 comprises 15 residues. The CDR3 here is CASSPRSLGTNEQFF. The CDR3 DNA follows: TGTGCCAGCTCTCCCAGGAGCCTCGGGACCAATGAGCAGTTCTTC.

The genes are TRBV18 and TRBJ1-2; D remains ambiguous. The germline V gene has CDR1 KGHSH and CDR2 LQKENI. The CDR3 totals 13 residues. V was cut by 4 bases and J by 2 bases, with 8 bases left in between. The CDR3 loop reads CASSQEQNYGYTF. As DNA, the CDR3 is TGTGCCAGCTCACAGGAACAGAACTATGGCTACACCTTC.

A note on this clone: Other nucleotide sequences from this sample produce the same CDR3. The rearrangement links TRBV28 to TRBJ1-4; 9 bases align to TRBD1. Germline CDR1 reads MDHEN; CDR2 reads SYDVKM. J gave up 7 bases and V 3 bases, and 6 bases lay outside the gene matches. The CDR3 runs to 15 residues. The CDR3 here is CASSFLQGAGEKLFF. The CDR3 coding sequence is TGTGCCAGCAGTTTTTTACAGGGGGCTGGTGAAAAACTGTTTTTT.

The chain combines TRBV11-2 with TRBJ2-7; weak D call: TRBD1 (6 bases). Germline values: CDR1 SGHAT, CDR2 FQNNGV. V was cut by 5 bases and J by 0 bases, with 14 bases left in between. The CDR3 has 15 residues. The CDR3 here is CASSLGQTSSYEQYF. The CDR3 nucleotides are TGTGCCAGCAGCCTTGGACAGACGAGCTCCTACGAGCAGTACTTC. Together with reference TRBV11-2 and TRBJ2-7, the CDR3 gives the full variable domain: EAGVAQSPRYKIIEKRQSVAFWCNPISGHATLYWYQQILGQGPKLLIQFQNNGVVDDSQLPKDRFSAERLKGVDSTLKIQPAKLEDSAVYLCASSLGQTSSYEQYFGPGTRLTVT.

The chain carries TRBV5-6 and TRBJ2-7; either TRBD1 or TRBD2 may fit D (5 bases each). The CDR3 covers 16 residues. Germline assignment: CDR1 SGHDT and CDR2 YYEEEE. Trimming shortened V by 0 bases and J by 3 bases, and 16 bases separated the two germline ends. CDR3 coding DNA: TGTGCCAGCAGCTTGGGGCGGGTAGGGGTTTACTACGAGCAGTACTTC. Its translation is CASSLGRVGVYYEQYF.

This chain uses TRBV7-9 with TRBJ1-4; D is ambiguous. This CDR3 spans 18 amino acids. Looked up from germline, CDR1 is SEHNR and CDR2 is FQNEAQ (reference sequence). Trimming cost V 4 bases and J 1 base, with 19 bases left between them. CDR3 region: CASSYWTAQEGTNEKLFF. DNA for the CDR3: TGTGCCAGCAGCTATTGGACCGCGCAGGAGGGAACTAATGAAAAACTGTTTTTT.